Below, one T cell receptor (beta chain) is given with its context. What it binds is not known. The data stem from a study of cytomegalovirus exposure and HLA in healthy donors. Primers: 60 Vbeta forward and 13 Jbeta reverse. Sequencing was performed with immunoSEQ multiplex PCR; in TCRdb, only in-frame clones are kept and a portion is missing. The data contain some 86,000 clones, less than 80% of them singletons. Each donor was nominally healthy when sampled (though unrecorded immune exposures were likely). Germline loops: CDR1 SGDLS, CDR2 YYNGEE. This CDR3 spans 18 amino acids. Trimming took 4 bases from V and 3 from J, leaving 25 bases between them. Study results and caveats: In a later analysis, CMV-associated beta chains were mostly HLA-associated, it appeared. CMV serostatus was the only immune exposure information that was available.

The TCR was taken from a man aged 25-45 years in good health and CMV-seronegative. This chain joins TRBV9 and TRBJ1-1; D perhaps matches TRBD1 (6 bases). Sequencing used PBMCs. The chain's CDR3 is CASSTRDGGEGGDTEAFF. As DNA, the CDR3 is TGTGCCAGCAGCACTAGGGACGGAGGGGAGGGGGGGGACACTGAAGCTTTCTTT.